This TCR beta chain is from a study of technical replicates of blood from a few donors. TCRdb keeps only in-frame clones here, not all; method: immunoSEQ multiplex PCR. This sample carries around 80,000 clones, roughly 94% of them seen once, and the ten largest clones take approximately 0.42%. The germline CDR1 and CDR2 sequences are SEHNR and FQNEAQ (reference sequence). The CDR3 has 15 residues. With 4 bases removed from V and 0 bases from J, the gap between germline ends came to 10 bases. The TCR was taken from a human donor in good health. The chain couples TRBV7-9 to TRBJ2-4; no clear D gene. The sample consisted of T cells isolated from PBMCs. As DNA, the CDR3 is TGTGCCAGCAGCTCCCCCGGGTTAGCCAAAAACATTCAGTACTTC. Its protein product is CASSSPGLAKNIQYF.